These 17 T cell receptor beta chains originate from one sample sequenced in a study of technical replicates of blood from a handful of donors (dated 2017 in TCRdb). The library was generated by the immunoSEQ multiplex PCR assay. The immuneACCESS repertoire file appears here via TCRdb, limited to in-frame rearrangements. These files lack a portion of the clones; in checked studies, under half of the deficit traces to unresolved V genes, and the cause of the others is not known. The sample data list 65,000 to 80,000 clones, and 95% to 97% of these were observed just once. Around 0.3% of the sample is in the top ten clones. Sequenced input: T cells isolated from PBMCs. The source of these receptors is a human donor in good health.

The CDR3 sequence is CASSLDPGGSYEQYF. DNA of the CDR3: TGTGCCAGCAGCTTGGACCCAGGGGGCTCCTACGAGCAGTACTTC. The chain uses TRBV5-4 and TRBJ2-7, with TRBD1 matching over 7 bases. The CDR3 covers 15 residues. CDR1 and CDR2 (germline): SGHNT, YYREEE (reference sequence). V lost 0 bases, J lost 0 bases, and 3 bases stayed unmatched.

The chain couples TRBV6-4 to TRBJ1-2; D gene unclear. Germline V gives CDR1 MRHNA, CDR2 SNTAGT. The CDR3 contains 14 residues. Trimming removed 6 bases from V and 2 bases from J, with 13 bases in between. The CDR3 DNA follows: TGTGCCAGCAGCCCGACCGGGGAAAACTATGGCTACACCTTC. This encodes CASSPTGENYGYTF.

The chain couples TRBV7-3 to TRBJ2-5; 7 bases line up with TRBD1. The germline gives CDR1 SGHTA, CDR2 FQGTGA. V was clipped by 0 bases and J by 5 bases; unmatched bases: 6. This CDR3 comprises 15 residues. In nucleotides, the CDR3 is TGTGCCAGCAGCTTAACAGGGGGCGCGGCGGAGACCCAGTACTTC. This codes for CASSLTGGAAETQYF.

This sequence joins TRBV6-4 and TRBJ1-5; the D gene is possibly TRBD1 (5 bases). There are 15 residues in the CDR3. CDR1 and CDR2 (germline): MRHNA, SNTAGT. V was shortened by 3 bases and J by 0 bases, with 9 bases between the two germline ends. CDR3 amino acids: CASSEDSYSNQPQHF. In nucleotides, the CDR3 is TGTGCCAGCAGTGAAGACAGCTATAGCAATCAGCCCCAGCATTTT.

This chain connects TRBV5-1 to TRBJ2-7, with TRBD2 identical over 10 bases. This CDR3 region has 15 residues. Per germline, CDR1 SGHRS and CDR2 YFSETQ. V trimming: 4 bases; J trimming: 0 bases; junction bases outside the gene matches: 4. CDR3 residues: CASSPSGGSSYEQYF. The CDR3, as DNA: TGCGCCAGCAGCCCTAGCGGGGGAAGCTCCTACGAGCAGTACTTC.

The J gene is TRBJ2-7, the V gene TRBV2; D unresolved. Germline-derived CDR1 and CDR2 are SNHLY and FYNNEI. V lost 5 bases to trimming and J lost 2 bases, with 16 bases between them. CDR3 size: 15 residues. CDR3 region: CASSTPRVVTYEQYF. The CDR3 bases are TGTGCCAGCAGTACCCCCCGGGTTGTGACCTACGAGCAGTACTTC.

This clone was recorded only once. An end of the junction differs from the germline gene, which may be a read error. The J gene is TRBJ2-5, the V gene TRBV7-7; no definite D call. Germline V gene data show CDR1 as SSHAT and CDR2 as FNYEAQ (reference sequence). This CDR3 comprises 15 residues. The CDR3 nucleotides are TGTGCTAGCAGCTTTGGGTCGGGTAGAGGAGAGACCCAGTACTTC. Translating gives CASSFGSGRGETQYF.

The chain combines TRBV18 with TRBJ2-3; 7 bases map to TRBD1. The CDR3 runs 16 residues. The germline gives CDR1 KGHSH, CDR2 LQKENI. J gave up 7 bases and V 3 bases, and 13 bases lay outside the gene matches. The CDR3 nucleotides read TGTGCCAGCTCACCCAACAGGGGCTCCAACTCCAATACGCAGTATTTT. This codes for CASSPNRGSNSNTQYF.

The rearrangement links TRBV7-8 to TRBJ2-1, with TRBD2 identical over 8 bases. The J segment lost 7 bases and the V segment lost 1 base, leaving 9 bases of the junction unmatched. In germline, CDR1 is SGHVS, CDR2 FQNEAQ. The CDR3 loop spans 16 amino acids. The CDR3, as DNA: TGTGCCAGCAGCTTAGTTAACAGCGGGAGTTGGAATGAGCAGTTCTTC. Encoded protein: CASSLVNSGSWNEQFF. Full variable domain (remainder filled in from reference TRBV7-8 and TRBJ2-1): GAGVSQSPRYKVAKRGQDVALRCDPISGHVSLFWYQQALGQGPEFLTYFQNEAQLDKSGLPSDRFFAERPEGSVSTLKIQRTQQEDSAVYLCASSLVNSGSWNEQFFGPGTRLTVL.

V gene TRBV9 combines with J gene TRBJ1-1; D is uncertain. V lost 4 bases to trimming and J lost 4 bases, with 11 bases between them. Germline lookup yields CDR1 SGDLS and CDR2 YYNGEE. The CDR3 has 13 amino acids. CDR3 DNA: TGTGCCAGCAGCCTCGGTAGTCCCACTGAAGCTTTCTTT. Protein product: CASSLGSPTEAFF.

This clone was recorded only once. The genes are TRBV9 and TRBJ2-5; 9 positions match TRBD2. Per the germline V gene, CDR1 is SGDLS and CDR2 is YYNGEE. J was trimmed by 4 bases and V by 4 bases; bases with no gene match: 8. The length of the CDR3 is 15 residues. The CDR3 sequence: CASSPLAGGVETQYF. DNA for the CDR3: TGTGCCAGCAGCCCCCTGGCGGGAGGGGTAGAGACCCAGTACTTC.

The V gene is TRBV6-6, the J gene TRBJ2-2, with 9 positions matching TRBD2. CDR3 length: 14 residues. V shed 7 bases, J shed 3 bases, and the junction held 3 bases outside the gene matches. Germline V gene sequence: CDR1 MNHNY, CDR2 SVGAGI (reference sequence). The CDR3 DNA follows: TGTGCCAGCATAACTAGCGGGTACACCGGGGAGCTGTTTTTT. Amino acids: CASITSGYTGELFF.

Comments on this clone: One end of the junction does not line up with germline, which may come from a read error. The chain combines TRBV7-7 with TRBJ2-1, with 7 bases identical to TRBD2. CDR1 is SSHAT, CDR2 FNYEAQ, per germline (reference sequence). This CDR3 has 15 residues. For the CDR3, the DNA is TGTGCTAGCAGCGCCAACTTGGCGGGGGTCAATGAGCAGTTCTTC. Residues: CASSANLAGVNEQFF.

The V call is TRBV4-2, the J call TRBJ1-1; 7 bases align to TRBD1. Germline loops: CDR1 LGHNA, CDR2 YNFKEQ. This CDR3 is built from 16 residues. V lost 0 bases to trimming and J lost 0 bases; unmatched junction nucleotides: 4. CDR3 sequence: CASSQEARGLNTEAFF. In DNA, the CDR3 is TGTGCCAGCAGCCAAGAGGCCAGGGGGTTGAACACTGAAGCTTTCTTT.

The sample holds one count of this clone. The chain has TRBV19 and TRBJ1-5; no clear D. Trimming removed 3 bases at V and 5 bases at J, with 8 bases between. The germline CDR1 and CDR2 sequences are LNHDA and SQIVND (reference sequence). The CDR3 spans 13 residues. The CDR3 region is CASSMGRDQPQHF. The CDR3 nucleotides are TGTGCCAGTAGTATGGGGAGAGATCAGCCCCAGCATTTT.

In its sample, this clone was seen once. V gene TRBV19 combines with J gene TRBJ2-7; 10 bases are a match to TRBD1. CDR3 length equals 16 residues. V gave up 5 bases and J gave up 3 bases; unmatched junction bases: 10. Germline V gene data show CDR1 as LNHDA and CDR2 as SQIVND (reference sequence). The chain's CDR3 is CASSVTGTGVFYEQYF. The CDR3 nucleotides read TGTGCCAGTAGTGTAACCGGGACAGGGGTCTTCTACGAGCAGTACTTC. The complete variable domain, with remaining parts taken from reference TRBV19 and TRBJ2-7, reads DGGITQSPKYLFRKEGQNVTLSCEQNLNHDAMYWYRQDPGQGLRLIYYSQIVNDFQKGDIAEGYSVSREKKESFPLTVTSAQKNPTAFYLCASSVTGTGVFYEQYFGPGTRLTVT.

The chain carries TRBV7-3 and TRBJ2-1, with 13 bases lining up with TRBD2. Germline assignment: CDR1 SGHTA and CDR2 FQGTGA. Trimming cost V 4 bases and J 8 bases; bases outside gene matches: 8. CDR3 length: 16 residues. The CDR3 is CASSSRTSGSIYEQFF. The CDR3 region has the DNA TGTGCCAGCAGCTCCCGGACTAGCGGGAGTATTTATGAGCAGTTCTTC. Together with reference TRBV7-3 and TRBJ2-1, the CDR3 gives the full variable domain: GAGVSQTPSNKVTEKGKYVELRCDPISGHTALYWYRQSLGQGPEFLIYFQGTGAADDSGLPNDRFFAVRPEGSVSTLKIQRTERGDSAVYLCASSSRTSGSIYEQFFGPGTRLTVL.